These 17 T cell receptor beta chains were sequenced from one sample in a study of neurological immune-mediated disorders. Time point here: longitudinal time-point 3. TCRdb reprocessed the 5' RACE reads via MiXCR and lists one record per CDR3 protein. The sample has over 90,000 distinct CDR3 sequences, less than 14% seen once. What was sequenced was PBMCs. These receptors all stem from a female donor with HTLV-1-associated myelopathy (HAM/TSP).

This clonotype occurred a few times. The chain joins TRBV5-1 to TRBJ2-7, with a possible D match to TRBD1 (5 bases). V was shortened by 7 bases and J by 3 bases, with 11 bases between the two germline ends. Germline CDR1 SGHRS, CDR2 YFSETQ. The CDR3 is 12 amino acids. The DNA of the CDR3 is TGCGCCAGCGCTGACAGCCTCTACGAGCAGTACTTC. Translation gives CASADSLYEQYF.

This clonotype appeared many times. This rearrangement joins TRBV28 to TRBJ2-1; TRBD2 is a possible D gene (5 bases). Germline V lookup: CDR1 MDHEN, CDR2 SYDVKM. CDR3 length: 15 residues. Trimming took 3 bases from V and 9 from J, leaving 18 bases between them. CDR3 residues: CASSFVQANGIEQFF. Written as DNA, the CDR3 is TGTGCCAGCAGTTTTGTCCAGGCCAACGGGATTGAGCAGTTCTTC.

This clonotype was recorded at least ten times. CDR3 nucleotide sequence: TGCAGTGCTACCCCCAAAGGACTAGCGGGGGGCCGAGAGACCCAGTACTTC. Translating it yields CSATPKGLAGGRETQYF. This chain joins TRBV20-1 and TRBJ2-5; 14 bases map to TRBD2. The CDR3 spans 17 residues. Germline assignment: CDR1 DFQATT and CDR2 SNEGSKA (reference sequence). V shed 4 bases and J 4 bases; nucleotides not matched to a gene: 11.

This clonotype was seen at least ten times. The chain links TRBV7-9 to TRBJ2-7; TRBD1 agrees at 8 bases. Looked up from germline, CDR1 is SEHNR and CDR2 is FQNEAQ (reference sequence). With 5 bases clipped from V and 2 bases from J, the junction kept 8 bases outside the gene matches. This CDR3 has 15 amino acids. CDR3 bases: TGTGCCAGCAGCCATGACAGGGGACGCCCCTACGAGCAGTACTTC. As protein: CASSHDRGRPYEQYF.

At least ten counts were recorded for this clonotype. This rearrangement joins TRBV20-1 to TRBJ1-2; tentative D call: TRBD1 (6 bases). Germline CDR1 reads DFQATT; CDR2 reads SNEGSKA (reference sequence). Trimming took 2 bases from V and 4 from J, leaving 14 bases between them. The CDR3 loop spans 14 amino acids. CDR3 loop: CSARTTGMSYGYTF. In DNA form, the CDR3 reads TGCAGTGCTAGAACCACAGGGATGTCCTATGGCTACACCTTC.

There are many counts of this clonotype. This chain connects TRBV6-1 to TRBJ1-5; D gene ambiguous. Germline V CDR1 and CDR2: MNHNS, SASEGT. This CDR3 comprises 15 residues. V gave up 2 bases and J gave up 4 bases, with 12 bases separating them. The CDR3 DNA reads TGTGCCAGCAGTGAACAGCGGCAGATAAATCAGCCCCAGCATTTT. Its protein product is CASSEQRQINQPQHF.

This clonotype was recorded once. Possible read error: a much larger clone is one base away. This chain connects TRBV27 to TRBJ2-1; D may be TRBD2 (6 bases). Germline lookup yields CDR1 MNHEY and CDR2 SMNVEV (reference sequence). Trimming took off 5 bases at V and 10 bases at J, with 15 bases between the two ends. This CDR3 has 13 amino acids. In nucleotides, the CDR3 is TGTGCCAGCAGTACCGCCGGAGGGAAGGAGCAGTTCTTC. Translated: CASSTAGGKEQFF.

This clonotype came up many times. CDR3 nucleotides: TGCAGTGCCATAGGAGGCGGACGCTACGAGCAGTACTTC. Its protein is CSAIGGGRYEQYF. The J gene is TRBJ2-7, the V gene TRBV20-1; a possible D gene is TRBD2 (5 bases). Trimming stripped 6 bases from V and 3 bases from J, with 15 bases between. Germline assignment: CDR1 DFQATT and CDR2 SNEGSKA (reference sequence). This CDR3 comprises 13 residues.

In this sample, this clonotype turned up many times. The chain couples TRBV5-1 to TRBJ1-5; D remains unclear. Germline V gene sequence: CDR1 SGHRS, CDR2 YFSETQ. The CDR3 covers 15 residues. Trimming removed 0 bases at V and 4 bases at J, with 11 bases between. The CDR3 loop is CASSLDGFGNQPQHF. Here the CDR3 DNA reads TGCGCCAGCAGCTTGGATGGTTTCGGGAATCAGCCCCAGCATTTT.

The chain recombines TRBV10-1 with TRBJ2-7; 9 nucleotides align to TRBD1. CDR1 WNHNN and CDR2 SYGVQD come from the germline V gene (reference sequence). V gave up 2 bases and J gave up 5 bases; unmatched junction bases: 4. The CDR3 is made up of 14 amino acids. This CDR3 is CASSEGQGSHEQYF. DNA of the CDR3: TGCGCCAGCAGTGAGGGACAGGGGTCCCACGAGCAGTACTTC.

This clonotype has ten or more counts. This chain joins TRBV5-1 and TRBJ2-7; D is unclear. The CDR3 loop spans 14 amino acids. CDR1 SGHRS and CDR2 YFSETQ come from the germline V gene. V was cut by 2 bases and J by 5 bases, with 14 bases left in between. The CDR3 DNA reads as TGCGCCAGCAGCTTTCCCCCAGCCAGCAACGAGCAGTACTTC. Its translation is CASSFPPASNEQYF.

At least ten counts were recorded for this clonotype. This sequence joins TRBV9 and TRBJ1-1; 9 bases line up with TRBD1. This CDR3 has 14 residues. The V segment lost 2 bases and the J segment 6 bases; nucleotides outside the gene matches: 5. Germline CDR1 and CDR2: SGDLS and YYNGEE. CDR3 in DNA: TGTGCCAGCAGCGTCAGGACAGGGGTATCTGAAGCTTTCTTT. Translating gives CASSVRTGVSEAFF.

This clonotype was detected a few times. The rearrangement uses TRBV5-1 and TRBJ1-5; no definite D call. The CDR3 has 12 residues. The ends were cut back, 2 bases at V and 9 bases at J, with 9 bases in the middle. Germline loops: CDR1 SGHRS, CDR2 YFSETQ. As DNA, the CDR3 is TGCGCCAGCAGCTTTTTTGATCGGCCCCAGCATTTT. It translates to CASSFFDRPQHF.

This clonotype has at least ten counts. The chain carries TRBV28 and TRBJ2-7; D is uncertain. The V end was cut by 6 bases, the J end by 4 bases, with 10 bases between. CDR1 and CDR2 (germline): MDHEN, SYDVKM. The CDR3 totals 12 residues. The CDR3 DNA reads as TGTGCCAGCAGCCCCATAAAGTACGAGCAGTACTTC. Translated: CASSPIKYEQYF.

The rearrangement joins TRBV5-1 to TRBJ2-3; 8 bases fit TRBD2. J gave up 3 bases and V 2 bases, and 5 bases lay outside the gene matches. Germline V gives CDR1 SGHRS, CDR2 YFSETQ. The length of the CDR3 is 15 residues. CDR3 DNA: TGCGCCAGCAGCTTCGGGGGGGGTCTTACAGATACGCAGTATTTT. This translates into CASSFGGGLTDTQYF.

This clonotype has a count of ten or more. V is TRBV3-1 and J is TRBJ2-4; 13 bases are shared with TRBD2. The length of the CDR3 is 17 residues. The germline gives CDR1 LGHDT, CDR2 YNNKEL (reference sequence). With 3 bases clipped from V and 0 bases from J, the junction kept 2 bases outside the gene matches. The CDR3 coding sequence is TGTGCCAGCAGCCAGACTAGCGGGGGGCTAGCCAAAAACATTCAGTACTTC. This encodes CASSQTSGGLAKNIQYF. The variable domain in full, with the rest retrieved from reference TRBV3-1 and TRBJ2-4, is DTAVSQTPKYLVTQMGNDKSIKCEQNLGHDTMYWYKQDSKKFLKIMFSYNNKELIINETVPNRFSPKSPDKAHLNLHINSLELGDSAVYFCASSQTSGGLAKNIQYFGAGTRLSVL.

This clonotype has a count of ten or more. Compared with germline, one end of the junction differs, possibly owing to a read error. This rearrangement joins TRBV11-2 to TRBJ2-1; D not certain. CDR3 size: 14 residues. Germline V gene sequence: CDR1 SGHAT, CDR2 FQNNGV. CDR3 loop: CASRLGRYYNEQFF. CDR3 nucleotides: TGTGCCAGCAGGTTAGGGCGTTACTACAATGAGCAGTTCTTC.